This T cell receptor beta chain was captured in a study of blood T cell repertoires in COVID-19. From germline, CDR1 is MNHNY and CDR2 SVGAGI (reference sequence). This CDR3 is built from 15 residues. V was cut by 6 bases and J by 2 bases, with 16 bases left in between. Authors' analysis steps: Researchers report that nucleated cell counts were estimated from reference gene primer amplification. TCRdb's table, derived via immunoSEQ multiplex PCR, lists solely in-frame clones and lacks some. Clone size and the V and J calls come from that table; the DNA yielded D and trimming. The sample has roughly 250,000 clones, around 89% seen once; the top ten hold around 0.88%.

The TCR originated in a young man with acute or convalescent COVID-19. The chain links TRBV6-6 to TRBJ1-2; D ambiguous. The sample was peripheral blood. In DNA, the CDR3 is TGTGCCAGCAGACCACACGTTGAAGAAAACTATGGCTACACCTTC. This sequence encodes CASRPHVEENYGYTF.